Here is one TCR beta chain with its context. In the study's own analysis: Reference gene primer amplification in the assay estimated nucleated cell counts. Libraries were prepared by immunoSEQ multiplex PCR; TCRdb keeps only in-frame clonotypes and omits some of them. The D gene and trimming were derived from the DNA, and the V and J assignments and clone size from that table. The table shows around 200,000 clones, with approximately 80% occurring only once. This sample stems from a study of blood T cell repertoires in COVID-19. Study information: Italy, Spain and the United States were the sources of the convalescent and acute COVID-19 samples. PBMCs, B-cell-depleted T cells, or T cells were the source of the cDNA or gDNA that made up the material.

CDR3 length equals 14 residues. Per the germline V gene, CDR1 is LGHDT and CDR2 is YNNKEL (reference sequence). V was trimmed by 4 bases and J by 6 bases, leaving 12 bases between them. Material: peripheral blood. The chain couples TRBV3-1 (or the pseudogene TRBV3-2) to TRBJ2-2, with D uncertain. The TCR originated in a human donor in a cohort sampled during active COVID-19. CDR3 DNA: TGTGCCAGCAGCCGGCTAGGTGTGCCCGGGGAGCTGTTTTTT. It encodes CASSRLGVPGELFF.